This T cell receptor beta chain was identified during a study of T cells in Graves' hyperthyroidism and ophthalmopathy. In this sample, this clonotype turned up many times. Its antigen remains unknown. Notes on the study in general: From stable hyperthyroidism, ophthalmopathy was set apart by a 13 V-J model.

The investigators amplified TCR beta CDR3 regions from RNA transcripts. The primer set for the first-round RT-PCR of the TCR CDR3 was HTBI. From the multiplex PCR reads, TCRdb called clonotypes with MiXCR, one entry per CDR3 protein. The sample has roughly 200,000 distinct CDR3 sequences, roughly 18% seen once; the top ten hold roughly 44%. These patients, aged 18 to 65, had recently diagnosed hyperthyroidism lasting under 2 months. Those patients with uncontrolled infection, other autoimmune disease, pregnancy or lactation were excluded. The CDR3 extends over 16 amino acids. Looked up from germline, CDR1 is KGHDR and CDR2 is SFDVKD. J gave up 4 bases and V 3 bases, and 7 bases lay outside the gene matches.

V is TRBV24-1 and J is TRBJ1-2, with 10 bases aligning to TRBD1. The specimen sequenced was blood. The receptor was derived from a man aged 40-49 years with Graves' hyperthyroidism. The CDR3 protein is CATSDAGQGSAYGYTF. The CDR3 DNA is TGTGCCACCAGTGATGCGGGACAGGGGAGCGCCTATGGCTACACCTTC.